Given below is one TCR beta chain in context. Its antigen is unknown. This record comes from a study of T cells in women clearing cervical HPV infection. Turning to the study itself: Blood came at first lesion visit for cases, post-clearance for controls.

Data came from immunoSEQ multiplex PCR; TCRdb stores just in-frame clones and leaves some out. Listed are 40,000 to 45,000 clones; about 1.2% falls within the top ten. General observations from the study: T-cell numbers per sample were unknown and may explain richness differences.

The sequence came from a woman between 18 and 75 years old with a cervical HPV16 infection that either progressed to CIN3+ or cleared (not recorded which). Sequencing was performed on blood buffy coat.

The CDR3 loop is CASSDRPQSYDYTF. Partial CDR3 DNA: TGTGCCAGTAGTGACAGGCCACAGTCCTACGAC. The rearrangement joins TRBV19 to TRBJ1-2; tentatively, D is TRBD1 (6 bases). Read coverage stops 3 residues before the CDR3 terminus; the germline J gene supplies the remainder. CDR1 is LNHDA and CDR2 is SQIVND in the germline V gene (reference sequence). This CDR3 has 14 amino acids.